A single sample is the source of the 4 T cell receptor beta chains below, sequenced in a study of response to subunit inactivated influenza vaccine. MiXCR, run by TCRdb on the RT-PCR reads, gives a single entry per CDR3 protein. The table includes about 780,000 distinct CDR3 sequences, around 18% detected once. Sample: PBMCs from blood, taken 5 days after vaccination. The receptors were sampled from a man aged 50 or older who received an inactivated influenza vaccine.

The CDR3 sequence: CSASRTSDYEQYF. The CDR3 nucleotides read TGCAGTGCCTCAAGGACTAGCGACTACGAGCAGTACTTC. V is TRBV20-1 and J is TRBJ2-7, with TRBD2 matching 9 bases. The CDR3 sequence is 13 residues long. Germline V gene data show CDR1 as DFQATT and CDR2 as SNEGSKA (reference sequence). With 6 bases clipped from V and 3 bases from J, the junction kept 6 bases outside the gene matches.

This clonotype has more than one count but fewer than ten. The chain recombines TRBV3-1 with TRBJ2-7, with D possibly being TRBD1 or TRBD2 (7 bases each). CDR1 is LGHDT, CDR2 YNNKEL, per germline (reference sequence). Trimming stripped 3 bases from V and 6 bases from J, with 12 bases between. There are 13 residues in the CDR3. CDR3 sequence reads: CASSQGEGAEQYF. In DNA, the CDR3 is TGTGCCAGCAGCCAGGGGGAGGGGGCCGAGCAGTACTTC.

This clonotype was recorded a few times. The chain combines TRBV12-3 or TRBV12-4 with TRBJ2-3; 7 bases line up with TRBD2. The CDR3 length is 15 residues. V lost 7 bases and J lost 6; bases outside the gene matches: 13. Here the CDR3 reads CASTIRGGRADTQYF. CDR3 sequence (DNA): TGTGCCAGCACCATCAGAGGTGGGAGGGCGGATACGCAGTATTTT.

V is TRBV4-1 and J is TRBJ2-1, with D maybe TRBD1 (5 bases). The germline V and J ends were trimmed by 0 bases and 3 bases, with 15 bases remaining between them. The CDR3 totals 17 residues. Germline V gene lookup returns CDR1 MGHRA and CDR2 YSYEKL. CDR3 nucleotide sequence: TGCGCCAGCAGCCAAGATTTAGTCAGGGCTAGCTACAATGAGCAGTTCTTC. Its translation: CASSQDLVRASYNEQFF.